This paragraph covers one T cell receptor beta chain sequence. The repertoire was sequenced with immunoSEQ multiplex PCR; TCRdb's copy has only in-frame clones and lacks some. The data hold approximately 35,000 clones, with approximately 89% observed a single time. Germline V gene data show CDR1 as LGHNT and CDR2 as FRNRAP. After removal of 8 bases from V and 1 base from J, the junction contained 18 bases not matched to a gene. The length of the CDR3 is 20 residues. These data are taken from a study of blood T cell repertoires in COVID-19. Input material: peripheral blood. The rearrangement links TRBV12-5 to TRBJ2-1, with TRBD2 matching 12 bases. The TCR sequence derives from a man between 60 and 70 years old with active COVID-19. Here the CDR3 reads CASTFIGLAGIFSSYNEQFF. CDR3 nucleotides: TGTGCTAGTACTTTCATCGGACTAGCGGGAATTTTTAGTTCCTACAATGAGCAGTTCTTC.